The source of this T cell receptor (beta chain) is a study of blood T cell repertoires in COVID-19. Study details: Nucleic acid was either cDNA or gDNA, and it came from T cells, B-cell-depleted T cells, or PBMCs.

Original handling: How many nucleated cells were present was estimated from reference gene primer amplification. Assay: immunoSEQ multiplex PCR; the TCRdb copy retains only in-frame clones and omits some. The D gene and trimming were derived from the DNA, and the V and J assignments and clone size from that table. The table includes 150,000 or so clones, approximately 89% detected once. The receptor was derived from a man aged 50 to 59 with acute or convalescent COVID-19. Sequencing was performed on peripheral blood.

The CDR3 here is CATSRTGTENTGELFF. The CDR3 coding sequence is TGTGCCACCAGCAGGACCGGGACTGAGAACACCGGGGAGCTGTTTTTT. The chain is built from TRBV15 and TRBJ2-2; D perhaps matches TRBD2 (6 bases). V gave up 3 bases and J gave up 1 base, with 12 bases separating them. CDR1 and CDR2 (germline): LNHNV, YYDKDF (reference sequence). CDR3 length: 16 amino acids.